One sample yielded the 22 T cell receptor beta chains listed below, sequenced in a study of CD8 T cells in ankylosing spondylitis. Antigens of these TCRs are unknown. Whole-study findings and limits: Ankylosing spondylitis blood seemed to carry a telltale TCR beta motif made of several highly homologous variants.

One entry per CDR3 protein, called by TCRdb with MiXCR from the 5' RACE reads. The data contain around 480,000 distinct CDR3 sequences, 15% to 20% of them singletons. Sequences were obtained from blood, either unsorted or a sorted T cell fraction (not recorded which). The receptors were sampled from a male donor with ankylosing spondylitis.

A few counts support this clonotype. The V call is TRBV6-5, the J call TRBJ1-3; D not certain. The V end lost 2 bases, the J end lost 0 bases, and 11 bases lay between the germline ends. The CDR3 totals 16 residues. CDR1 MNHEY and CDR2 SVGAGI come from the germline V gene. Here the CDR3 reads CASSYQRPNSGNTIYF. CDR3 coding DNA: TGTGCCAGCAGTTACCAAAGGCCGAACTCTGGAAACACCATATATTTT.

The rearrangement uses TRBV10-2 and TRBJ2-2; 8 positions agree with TRBD2. The ends lost 7 bases at V and 0 bases at J; junction bases unmatched: 10. From germline, CDR1 is WSHSY and CDR2 SAAADI. The CDR3 runs 17 residues. CDR3 sequence reads: CASTPGGLQPNTGELFF. CDR3 DNA: TGCGCCAGCACCCCGGGGGGGCTACAACCGAACACCGGGGAGCTGTTTTTT.

This clonotype was detected only a few times. The chain recombines TRBV5-1 with TRBJ2-2, with TRBD1 matching 7 bases. The CDR3 loop spans 16 amino acids. CDR1 and CDR2 (germline): SGHRS, YFSETQ. V lost 2 bases and J lost 1; bases outside the gene matches: 5. The CDR3: CASSFRQGLNTGELFF. The CDR3 DNA follows: TGCGCCAGCAGCTTCCGACAGGGCCTGAACACCGGGGAGCTGTTTTTT.

V usage is TRBV5-1 and J usage is TRBJ1-1; 8 bases match TRBD1. Per the germline V gene, CDR1 is SGHRS and CDR2 is YFSETQ. The ends lost 4 bases at V and 2 bases at J; junction bases unmatched: 19. This CDR3 region has 19 residues. The CDR3 nucleotides read TGCGCCAGCAGCCCGGGACAGGTAGCTAAATCTCCCTCAAACACTGAAGCTTTCTTT. Encoded protein: CASSPGQVAKSPSNTEAFF.

This clonotype was counted a few times. V gene TRBV7-2 combines with J gene TRBJ2-5; the match to TRBD2 covers 10 bases. The V and J ends lost 5 bases and 0 bases, in that order; junction bases with no gene match: 6. Looked up from germline, CDR1 is SGHTA and CDR2 is FQGNSA. The CDR3 covers 16 residues. In DNA form, the CDR3 reads TGTGCCAGCAGCAAACGGACTAGCGGACACCAAGAGACCCAGTACTTC. Protein product: CASSKRTSGHQETQYF. Full variable domain (outside the CDR3, taken from reference TRBV7-2 and TRBJ2-5): GAGVSQSPSNKVTEKGKDVELRCDPISGHTALYWYRQSLGQGLEFLIYFQGNSAPDKSGLPSDRFSAERTGGSVSTLTIQRTQQEDSAVYLCASSKRTSGHQETQYFGPGTRLLVL.

This clonotype was detected only a few times. This chain joins TRBV2 and TRBJ1-1; tentatively, D is TRBD1 (6 bases). The CDR3 has 14 residues. V gave up 4 bases and J gave up 0 bases, with 9 bases separating them. In germline, CDR1 is SNHLY, CDR2 FYNNEI. The CDR3 reads CASSVQGLNTEAFF. CDR3 sequence (DNA): TGTGCCAGCAGTGTACAGGGATTGAACACTGAAGCTTTCTTT. Filled out from reference TRBV2 and TRBJ1-1, the complete variable domain reads EPEVTQTPSHQVTQMGQEVILRCVPISNHLYFYWYRQILGQKVEFLVSFYNNEISEKSEIFDDQFSVERPDGSNFTLKIRSTKLEDSAMYFCASSVQGLNTEAFFGQGTRLTVV.

Ten or more counts support this clonotype. The chain employs TRBV12-3 or TRBV12-4 and TRBJ1-1; TRBD1 agrees at 9 bases. V lost 2 bases, J lost 8 bases, and 3 bases stayed unmatched. This CDR3 region has 13 residues. The CDR3 protein is CASSLNRGLEAFF. CDR3 DNA sequence: TGTGCCAGCAGTTTAAACAGGGGGCTGGAAGCTTTCTTT.

This clonotype was counted a few times. This CDR3 is CASSQDTPRLAKELFF. The CDR3 DNA sequence: TGTGCCAGCAGCCAAGATACACCGAGACTAGCGAAGGAGCTGTTTTTT. The chain couples TRBV4-2 to TRBJ2-2; TRBD2 matches 8 bases. Trimming at V came to 0 bases and at J to 10 bases, leaving 10 bases not matched to a gene. The germline CDR1 and CDR2 sequences are LGHNA and YNFKEQ. The CDR3 runs to 16 residues.

A few counts support this clonotype. J is TRBJ1-3 and V is TRBV7-8; 8 bases agree with TRBD1. The J segment lost 8 bases and the V segment lost 1 base, leaving 7 bases of the junction unmatched. CDR1 SGHVS and CDR2 FQNEAQ come from the germline V gene. The CDR3 length is 15 residues. This CDR3 reads CASSLGQGYSDTIYF. CDR3 in DNA: TGTGCCAGCAGCTTAGGACAGGGGTATTCTGACACCATATATTTT. The complete variable domain, with remaining parts taken from reference TRBV7-8 and TRBJ1-3, reads GAGVSQSPRYKVAKRGQDVALRCDPISGHVSLFWYQQALGQGPEFLTYFQNEAQLDKSGLPSDRFFAERPEGSVSTLKIQRTQQEDSAVYLCASSLGQGYSDTIYFGEGSWLTVV.

V gene TRBV4-1 combines with J gene TRBJ1-1; D gene ambiguous. Trimming removed 0 bases from V and 1 base from J, with 9 bases in between. This CDR3 is 15 amino acids long. Germline values: CDR1 MGHRA, CDR2 YSYEKL. CDR3 coding DNA: TGCGCCAGCAGCCAAGATCAGCGACAGAACACTGAAGCTTTCTTT. Residues: CASSQDQRQNTEAFF.

The chain has TRBV27 and TRBJ1-4; tentatively, D is TRBD1 (6 bases). V was cut by 2 bases and J by 8 bases, with 18 bases left in between. Germline V gene lookup returns CDR1 MNHEY and CDR2 SMNVEV (reference sequence). The CDR3 is 16 residues long. CDR3 sequence (DNA): TGTGCCAGCAGTTTAAGGGACAATATCTGTACCGAAAAACTGTTTTTT. Translation gives CASSLRDNICTEKLFF.

The sample holds a few counts of this clonotype. The chain combines TRBV20-1 with TRBJ1-1; 10 nucleotides agree with TRBD1. CDR3 length equals 14 residues. J gave up 5 bases and V 6 bases, and 9 bases lay outside the gene matches. Per the germline V gene, CDR1 is DFQATT and CDR2 is SNEGSKA (reference sequence). The CDR3 coding sequence is TGCAGTGCCCAACCACCGGGACAGGGGACTGAAGCTTTCTTT. This sequence encodes CSAQPPGQGTEAFF.

Many counts were recorded for this clonotype. This chain uses TRBV4-3 with TRBJ2-3; D is ambiguous. Germline V gene data show CDR1 as LGHNA and CDR2 as YSLEER. Trimming removed 3 bases from V and 4 bases from J, with 20 bases in between. The CDR3 is made up of 17 amino acids. The chain's CDR3 is CASSQGMDSLKADTQYF. The CDR3 DNA is TGCGCCAGCAGCCAGGGTATGGATAGCCTCAAAGCAGATACGCAGTATTTT.

This clonotype was picked up a small number of times. This chain links TRBV11-2 with TRBJ2-3, with 7 nucleotides matching TRBD1. With V trimmed by 5 bases and J by 11 bases, 7 bases remained unmatched. The germline gives CDR1 SGHAT, CDR2 FQNNGV. This CDR3 has 12 residues. This chain's CDR3 is CASSTDRVGQYF. DNA for the CDR3: TGTGCCAGCAGCACCGACAGGGTGGGGCAGTATTTT.

The gene calls are TRBV5-1 and TRBJ2-6; 7 bases align to TRBD1. V was pared by 0 bases and J by 4 bases, with 4 bases of the junction left unmatched. CDR1 is SGHRS, CDR2 YFSETQ, per germline. There are 16 residues in the CDR3. CDR3 in amino acids: CASSLEGGTGANVLTF. For the CDR3, the DNA is TGCGCCAGCAGCTTGGAAGGGGGCACCGGGGCCAACGTCCTGACTTTC.

Here the CDR3 DNA reads TGTGCCAGCAAGTTGGGGCAAAGCACTGAAGCTTTCTTT. It encodes CASKLGQSTEAFF. The chain recombines TRBV3-1 with TRBJ1-1; perhaps TRBD1 as D (5 bases). The CDR3 is made up of 13 amino acids. From germline, CDR1 is LGHDT and CDR2 YNNKEL (reference sequence). V shed 7 bases and J shed 4 bases, with 13 bases lying between them.

This clonotype occurred a few times. The chain employs TRBV12-3 or TRBV12-4 and TRBJ2-7; a weak D match, TRBD2 (6 bases). V shed 6 bases and J shed 3 bases, with 18 bases lying between them. The CDR3 has 15 residues. DNA for the CDR3: TGTGCCAGCAGGTCCATGGGACTTCGTAACTACGAGCAGTACTTC. Translation: CASRSMGLRNYEQYF.

The chain joins TRBV5-4 to TRBJ2-7; TRBD2 matches 14 bases. This CDR3 has 16 amino acids. Trimming took 3 bases from V and 2 from J; bases not matched to a gene: 4. Germline V lookup: CDR1 SGHNT, CDR2 YYREEE (reference sequence). The DNA of the CDR3 is TGTGCCAGCAGCTCGCCGGGACTAGCGGGGGCCTACGAGCAGTACTTC. It specifies CASSSPGLAGAYEQYF.

This clonotype occurred a few times. This sequence joins TRBV5-6 and TRBJ1-1; D remains unclear. CDR1 SGHDT and CDR2 YYEEEE come from the germline V gene. The CDR3 runs to 16 residues. Trimming removed 1 base at V and 0 bases at J, with 13 bases between. The chain's CDR3 is CASSLLDGSMNTEAFF. In nucleotides, the CDR3 is TGTGCCAGCAGCTTGTTAGATGGGAGCATGAACACTGAAGCTTTCTTT. The variable domain in full, completed from reference TRBV5-6 and TRBJ1-1, reads DAGVTQSPTHLIKTRGQQVTLRCSPKSGHDTVSWYQQALGQGPQFIFQYYEEEERQRGNFPDRFSGHQFPNYSSELNVNALLLGDSALYLCASSLLDGSMNTEAFFGQGTRLTVV.

This clonotype appeared a few times. This chain joins TRBV5-1 and TRBJ2-5, with D perhaps given as TRBD1 or TRBD2 (6 bases each). Per germline, CDR1 SGHRS and CDR2 YFSETQ. The CDR3 runs to 15 residues. V lost 1 base, J lost 4 bases, and 14 bases lay in between. The CDR3 reads CASSLWGAVAETQYF. CDR3 sequence (DNA): TGCGCCAGCAGCTTGTGGGGGGCAGTGGCAGAGACCCAGTACTTC.

The V call is TRBV5-6, the J call TRBJ2-7, with 10 positions matching TRBD2. The CDR3 consists of 15 residues. V lost 3 bases, J lost 3 bases, and 6 bases stayed unmatched. The germline V gene has CDR1 SGHDT and CDR2 YYEEEE. CDR3 DNA sequence: TGTGCCAGCAGCTCTCTAGCGGGAGCTCGCTACGAGCAGTACTTC. This encodes CASSSLAGARYEQYF.

Ten or more counts support this clonotype. The CDR3 DNA reads as TGTGCCAGCAGTCTCTCCCGGGCCCTGGGCAATCAGCCCCAGCATTTT. Amino acid sequence: CASSLSRALGNQPQHF. The chain employs TRBV28 and TRBJ1-5, with D unclear. Per germline, CDR1 MDHEN and CDR2 SYDVKM. Trimming left V 5 bases short and J 2 bases short, with 16 bases between. The CDR3 length is 16 residues.